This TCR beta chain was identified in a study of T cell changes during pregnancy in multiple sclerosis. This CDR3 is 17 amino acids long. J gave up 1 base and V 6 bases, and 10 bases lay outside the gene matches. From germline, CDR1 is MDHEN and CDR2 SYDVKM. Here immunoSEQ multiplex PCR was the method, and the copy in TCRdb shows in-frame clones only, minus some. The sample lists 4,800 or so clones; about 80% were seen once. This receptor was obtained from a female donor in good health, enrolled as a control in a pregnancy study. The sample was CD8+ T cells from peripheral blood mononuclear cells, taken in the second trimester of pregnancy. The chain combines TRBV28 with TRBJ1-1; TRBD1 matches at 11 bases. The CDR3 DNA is TGTGCCAGCAGGCATACCTGGACAGGGGGCCCGAACACTGAAGCTTTCTTT. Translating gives CASRHTWTGGPNTEAFF.